This TCR beta chain came from a study of blood T cells in healthy people across ages. Study results and caveats: When set beside aged donors, long-lived donors presented more naive CD4+ cells and higher diversity. It was not possible, with unsorted PBMCs, to conclusively compare naive and antigen-experienced cells.

Of note for this clonotype: Its target is not known.

Primers used in a second PCR of roughly 6 to 12 cycles were a sample-barcoded 5' primer and a J-beta primer mix. A 12-random-nucleotide template-switch adaptor tagged each cDNA molecule. TCRdb passed the 5' RACE reads through MiXCR, listing each CDR3 protein once. The table includes fewer than 900,000 distinct CDR3 sequences, roughly 50% detected once. V was pared by 7 bases and J by 3 bases, with 8 bases of the junction left unmatched. Germline values: CDR1 SEHNR, CDR2 FQNEAQ (reference sequence). The CDR3 has 14 amino acids. This clonotype was obtained from a woman aged 60 to 75 in good health. V is TRBV7-9 and J is TRBJ1-2, with 7 bases identical to TRBD1. The sequenced sample consisted of blood. The CDR3 DNA reads as TGTGCCAGCAACAACCGACAGGGACACTATGGCTACACCTTC. Amino acids: CASNNRQGHYGYTF.